Listed here are 12 T cell receptor beta chains from one sample, sequenced in a study of cytomegalovirus exposure and HLA in healthy donors. The PCR made use of 60 Vbeta and 13 Jbeta primers. Using immunoSEQ multiplex PCR, the repertoire was profiled, and TCRdb retains in-frame clones only, with some absent. In the table there are over 120,000 clones, around 86% of which are singletons. Sequenced material: PBMCs. Receptors were obtained from a woman aged 25-40 years in good health and CMV-seronegative.

The chain employs TRBV27 and TRBJ2-6, with 7 bases lining up with TRBD1. This CDR3 region has 19 residues. V shed 5 bases and J 0 bases; nucleotides not matched to a gene: 13. Germline V gene sequence: CDR1 MNHEY, CDR2 SMNVEV (reference sequence). The CDR3 loop is CASSRYDRVILSGANVLTF. For the CDR3, the DNA is TGTGCCAGCAGTAGATACGACAGGGTAATTCTCTCTGGGGCCAACGTCCTGACTTTC.

The chain uses TRBV18 and TRBJ1-1; no reliable D call. V lost 2 bases and J 7 bases, leaving 8 bases between the germline ends. Germline loops: CDR1 KGHSH, CDR2 LQKENI. The CDR3 has 12 residues. CDR3 sequence reads: CASSPSGGEAFF. The CDR3 nucleotides read TGTGCCAGCTCACCATCCGGCGGTGAAGCTTTCTTT.

This clone has only a few counts. The CDR3 nucleotides are TGTGCCAGCAGCGAGGGACAGGCCTCCTACAATGAGCAGTTCTTC. As protein: CASSEGQASYNEQFF. The V gene is TRBV7-7, the J gene TRBJ2-1; 8 positions match TRBD1. Per the germline V gene, CDR1 is SSHAT and CDR2 is FNYEAQ (reference sequence). This CDR3 region has 15 residues. The V and J ends lost 5 bases and 0 bases, in that order; junction bases with no gene match: 3.

The V call is TRBV19, the J call TRBJ2-5; a weak D match, TRBD2 (6 bases). CDR1 and CDR2 from the germline V gene are LNHDA and SQIVND (reference sequence). Trimming took off 1 base at V and 8 bases at J, with 17 bases between the two ends. This CDR3 is 15 amino acids long. CDR3 in DNA: TGTGCCAGTAGTATAGGCGGAGGGGATGGTGAAACCCAGTACTTC. It yields the protein CASSIGGGDGETQYF.

The rearrangement links TRBV27 to TRBJ2-5; 10 bases are shared with TRBD2. CDR3 size: 13 residues. The V segment lost 6 bases and the J segment 2 bases; nucleotides outside the gene matches: 0. CDR1 is MNHEY, CDR2 SMNVEV, per germline (reference sequence). CDR3 in DNA: TGTGCCAGCAGACTAGCGGGACAAGAGACCCAGTACTTC. Protein product: CASRLAGQETQYF.

Remarks on this clone: Other nucleotide sequences from this sample produce the same CDR3. The chain couples TRBV19 to TRBJ2-1; D may be TRBD2 (5 bases). Trimming stripped 2 bases from V and 10 bases from J, with 9 bases between. This CDR3 is built from 12 residues. Germline V gene sequence: CDR1 LNHDA, CDR2 SQIVND (reference sequence). The CDR3 sequence: CASSISGREQFF. CDR3 coding DNA: TGTGCCAGTAGTATAAGCGGTAGAGAGCAGTTCTTC.

Notes on this clone: The junction departs from germline at one end; a sequencing error may be responsible. The V call is TRBV2, the J call TRBJ1-1, with 11 bases lining up with TRBD1. Per the germline V gene, CDR1 is SNHLY and CDR2 is FYNNEI. The CDR3 length is 13 residues. The CDR3, as DNA: TGTGCCAGCAGGGAAGGACAGGGGGCGCTGGCTTTCTTT. It translates to CASREGQGALAFF. Variable domain in full (rest from reference TRBV2 and TRBJ1-1): EPEVTQTPSHQVTQMGQEVILRCVPISNHLYFYWYRQILGQKVEFLVSFYNNEISEKSEIFDDQFSVERPDGSNFTLKIRSTKLEDSAMYFCASREGQGALAFFGQGTRLTVV.

The rearrangement joins TRBV27 to TRBJ2-5; maybe TRBD2 (6 bases). V lost 8 bases to trimming and J lost 7 bases, with 14 bases between them. This CDR3 is built from 12 residues. In germline, CDR1 is MNHEY, CDR2 SMNVEV (reference sequence). DNA of the CDR3: TGTGCCAGCCGCAGGCAGGGAGGGACCCAGTACTTC. Its protein product is CASRRQGGTQYF.

In its sample, this clone was seen once. The chain employs TRBV10-1 and TRBJ2-6, with D perhaps TRBD1 (6 bases). V was clipped by 9 bases and J by 0 bases, with 15 bases between them. This CDR3 is 16 amino acids long. Germline CDR1 and CDR2: WNHNN and SYGVQD (reference sequence). CDR3 nucleotides: TGCGCCAGAGTAGGGGGACCGTACTCTGGGGCCAACGTCCTGACTTTC. It codes for CARVGGPYSGANVLTF.

This rearrangement joins TRBV4-1 to TRBJ1-2; 7 nucleotides line up with TRBD1. Unmatched junction bases numbered 3, after V lost 2 bases and J lost 6 bases. Germline values: CDR1 MGHRA, CDR2 YSYEKL. This CDR3 contains 13 residues. The CDR3 region is CASSQTGADGYTF. For the CDR3, the DNA is TGCGCCAGCAGCCAAACAGGGGCGGATGGCTACACCTTC.

The V and J genes are TRBV10-3 and TRBJ2-1; D ambiguous. This CDR3 region has 14 residues. The V end was cut by 2 bases, the J end by 7 bases, with 12 bases between. Per the germline V gene, CDR1 is ENHRY and CDR2 is SYGVKD. CDR3 region: CAISEPRRINEQFF. CDR3 sequence (DNA): TGTGCCATCAGTGAGCCGAGGCGGATTAATGAGCAGTTCTTC.

The chain recombines TRBV7-9 with TRBJ2-3, with 7 bases that match TRBD1. Germline V lookup: CDR1 SEHNR, CDR2 FQNEAQ (reference sequence). The CDR3 runs to 15 residues. Trimming removed 5 bases from V and 6 bases from J; junction bases left unmatched: 11. The CDR3 coding sequence is TGTGCCAGCAGCCCCGGCACAGGGGCTACGGATACGCAGTATTTT. It codes for CASSPGTGATDTQYF.